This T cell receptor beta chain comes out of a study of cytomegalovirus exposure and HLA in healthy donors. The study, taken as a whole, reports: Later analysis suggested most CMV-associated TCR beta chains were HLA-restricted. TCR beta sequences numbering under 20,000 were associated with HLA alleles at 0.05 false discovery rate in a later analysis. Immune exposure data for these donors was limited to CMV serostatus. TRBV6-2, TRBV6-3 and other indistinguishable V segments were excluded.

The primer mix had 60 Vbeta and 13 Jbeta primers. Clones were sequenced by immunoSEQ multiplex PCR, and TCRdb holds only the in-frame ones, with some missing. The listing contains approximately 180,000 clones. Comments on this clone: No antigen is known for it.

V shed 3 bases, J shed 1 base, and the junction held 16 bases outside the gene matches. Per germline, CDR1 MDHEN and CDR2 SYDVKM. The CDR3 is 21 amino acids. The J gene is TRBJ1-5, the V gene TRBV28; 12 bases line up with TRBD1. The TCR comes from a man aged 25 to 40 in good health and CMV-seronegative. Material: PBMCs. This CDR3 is CASSLPLGGQGAIRSNQPQHF. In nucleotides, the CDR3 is TGTGCCAGCAGTTTGCCCCTCGGGGGACAGGGGGCTATACGGAGCAATCAGCCCCAGCATTTT. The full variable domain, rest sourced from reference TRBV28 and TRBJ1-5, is DVKVTQSSRYLVKRTGEKVFLECVQDMDHENMFWYRQDPGLGLRLIYFSYDVKMKEKGDIPEGYSVSREKKERFSLILESASTNQTSMYLCASSLPLGGQGAIRSNQPQHFGDGTRLSIL.